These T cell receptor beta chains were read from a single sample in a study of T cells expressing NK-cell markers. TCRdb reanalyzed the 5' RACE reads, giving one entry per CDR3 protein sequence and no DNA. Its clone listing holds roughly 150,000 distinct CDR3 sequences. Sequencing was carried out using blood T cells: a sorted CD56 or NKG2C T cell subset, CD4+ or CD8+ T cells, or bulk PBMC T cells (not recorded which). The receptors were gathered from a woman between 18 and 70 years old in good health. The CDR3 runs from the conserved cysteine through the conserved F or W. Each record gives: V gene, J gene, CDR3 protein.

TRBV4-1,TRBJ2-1,CASSQEGVGASYNEQFF
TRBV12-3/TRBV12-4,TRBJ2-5,CASSFVQASVETQYF
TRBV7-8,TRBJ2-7,CASSYRDSNSYEQYF
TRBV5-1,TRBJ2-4,CASHEEPANIQYF
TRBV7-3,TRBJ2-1,CASSLNLYNEQFF
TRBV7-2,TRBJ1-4,CASSIYRGRYEKLFF
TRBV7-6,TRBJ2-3,CASSSQRTSGSTDTQYF
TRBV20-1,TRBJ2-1,CSARDRGTSGRPGYNEQFF
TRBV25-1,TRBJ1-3,CASSPQGDRNTIYF
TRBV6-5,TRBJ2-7,CASSWTKNPYYEQYF
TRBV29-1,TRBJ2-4,CSVGSGSTDQYF
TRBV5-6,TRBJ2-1,CASSWDRGSYNEQFF
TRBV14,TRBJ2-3,CASSQELPGQGAADTQYF
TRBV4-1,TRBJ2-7,CASSQDRRVSEQYF
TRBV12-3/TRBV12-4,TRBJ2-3,CASTLGARTDTQYF
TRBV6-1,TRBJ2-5,CASSLGILGQGASETQYF
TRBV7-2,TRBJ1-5,CASKRTGNQPQHF
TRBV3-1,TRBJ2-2,CASSQDLGQAKVGELFF
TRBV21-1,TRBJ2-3,CASRGTSGPRSTDTQYF
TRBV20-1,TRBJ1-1,CSARATRQGWTEAFF
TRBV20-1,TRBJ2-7,CSATHTSYEQYF
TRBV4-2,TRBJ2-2,CASSQASGANTGELFF
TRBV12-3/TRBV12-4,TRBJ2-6,CASSVSGSGANVLTF
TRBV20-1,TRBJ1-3,CSARVRRGATGNTIYF
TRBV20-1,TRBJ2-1,CSATIEQTSGRRGEQFF
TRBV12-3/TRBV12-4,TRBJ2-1,CASISSGNEQFF
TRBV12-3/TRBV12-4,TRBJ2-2,CASSLRLPSGTGELFF
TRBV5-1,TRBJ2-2,CASSLRRAREGTGELFF
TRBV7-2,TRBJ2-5,CASSRDWKETQYF
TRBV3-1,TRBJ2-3,CASSQKSGNTDTQYF
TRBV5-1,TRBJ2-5,CASSVSGYQETQYF
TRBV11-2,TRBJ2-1,CASSLWTGTYNEQFF
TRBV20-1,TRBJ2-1,CSARLPYSVNEQFF
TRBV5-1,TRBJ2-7,CASSLALALGYEQYF
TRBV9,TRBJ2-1,CASRGTSGSYNEQFF
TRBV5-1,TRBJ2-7,CASNGRGGGEEQYF
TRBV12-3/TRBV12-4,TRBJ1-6,CASSSRDRGSPLHF
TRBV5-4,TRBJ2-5,CASSKGTSVQETQYF
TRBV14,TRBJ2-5,CASSQDSWNRQTETQYF
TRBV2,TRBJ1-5,CASRGQYSNQPQHF
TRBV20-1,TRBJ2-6,CSASGASGGNSGANVLTF
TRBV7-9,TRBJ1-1,CASSLGTMNTEAFF
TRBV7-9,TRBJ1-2,CASSREGSGYTF
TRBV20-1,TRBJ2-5,CSANLAGGGETQYF
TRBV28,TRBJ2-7,CASSLVRGAFYEQYF
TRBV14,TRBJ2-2,CASSRRMTGELFF
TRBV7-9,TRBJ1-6,CASSFTGDNSSPLHF
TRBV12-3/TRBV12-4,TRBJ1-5,CASSPRTGKRNQPQHF
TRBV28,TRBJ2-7,CASSFSRGLTEQYF
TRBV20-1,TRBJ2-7,CSASLGQGVYEQYF
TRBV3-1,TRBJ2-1,CASSLGGVVFF
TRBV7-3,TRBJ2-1,CASSQEPREHHEQFF
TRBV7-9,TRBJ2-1,CASIPRARDRVGNEQFF
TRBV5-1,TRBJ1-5,CASSLVGGNQPQHF
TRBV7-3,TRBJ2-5,CAIRAGGPLETQYF
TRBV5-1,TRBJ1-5,CASSLSGLLPFQPQHF
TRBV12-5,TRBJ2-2,CASGLVGSLTGELFF
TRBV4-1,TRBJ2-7,CASSQEGLALAYEQYF
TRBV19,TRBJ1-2,CASSDSRYYGYTF
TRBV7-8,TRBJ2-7,CASSPDRGFYEQYF